Listed here are 24 T cell receptor beta chains from one sample, sequenced in a study of cytomegalovirus exposure and HLA in healthy donors. PCR was performed using 60 Vbeta and 13 Jbeta primers. Method: immunoSEQ multiplex PCR; TCRdb's copy keeps in-frame clones and lacks some. This sample carries about 220,000 clones, roughly 70% of them seen once, and the ten largest clones take less than 2%. The sample was PBMCs. Receptor source: a woman in her thirties in good health and CMV-seronegative.

The CDR3 bases are TGTGCCAGCAGCCAAGGGAAGGACACCTTCAATCAGCCCCAGCATTTT. It codes for CASSQGKDTFNQPQHF. The V call is TRBV4-2, the J call TRBJ1-5, with D perhaps matching TRBD1 (5 bases). Germline V gene lookup returns CDR1 LGHNA and CDR2 YNFKEQ. The CDR3 is 16 residues long. The V end lost 1 base, the J end lost 3 bases, and 13 bases lay between the germline ends.

This clone was detected once. The V call is TRBV30, the J call TRBJ1-1; 8 bases map to TRBD1. Germline assignment: CDR1 GTSNPN and CDR2 SVGIG (reference sequence). Germline trimming cut 5 bases from V and 11 bases from J; bases unmatched to any gene: 7. The CDR3 is made up of 11 amino acids. CDR3 sequence: CAWSGGSGAFF. Written as DNA, the CDR3 is TGTGCCTGGTCAGGGGGCTCTGGGGCTTTCTTT.

The table lists this clone with a few counts. The chain combines TRBV7-9 with TRBJ1-2, with a possible D match to TRBD1 (5 bases). The CDR3 is 12 amino acids. Germline V gene lookup returns CDR1 SEHNR and CDR2 FQNEAQ (reference sequence). The V end lost 9 bases, the J end lost 6 bases, and 14 bases lay between the germline ends. CDR3 sequence reads: CASNSGGDGYTF. The CDR3 DNA reads as TGTGCCAGTAATTCCGGGGGTGATGGCTACACCTTC.

This clone has just one count. V and J are TRBV7-9 and TRBJ1-4; TRBD1 agrees at 10 bases. The CDR3 length is 18 residues. Germline CDR1 and CDR2: SEHNR and FQNEAQ (reference sequence). The junction had 15 bases not matched to a gene; V was cut back by 4 bases and J by 7 bases. The CDR3 sequence: CASSSPVGTGDVGEKLFF. Here the CDR3 DNA reads TGTGCCAGCAGCTCTCCGGTTGGGACAGGGGATGTCGGTGAAAAACTGTTTTTT.

CDR3 protein: CASSVRGKEEQYF. CDR3 nucleotides: TGTGCCAGTAGTGTCAGGGGTAAGGAAGAGCAGTACTTC. This sequence joins TRBV19 and TRBJ2-7; D is possibly TRBD1 (6 bases). The CDR3 sequence is 13 residues long. Looked up from germline, CDR1 is LNHDA and CDR2 is SQIVND (reference sequence). The V gene lost 5 bases and the J gene lost 7 bases, with 15 bases spanning the gap.

This sequence joins TRBV27 and TRBJ1-1, with TRBD1 as a possible D gene (6 bases). This CDR3 region has 13 residues. The V gene's germline CDR1 is MNHEY and CDR2 SMNVEV (reference sequence). V shed 1 base and J shed 4 bases, with 7 bases lying between them. The CDR3 region has the DNA TGTGCCAGCAGTTTATTCAGGGGCACTGAAGCTTTCTTT. Translating gives CASSLFRGTEAFF.

The rearrangement joins TRBV6-4 to TRBJ2-5; D gene uncertain. The J call may be in error: the DNA end matches TRBJ2-7 better. CDR3 length: 14 residues. Germline V gene data show CDR1 as MRHNA and CDR2 as SNTAGT. Here the CDR3 DNA reads TGTGCCAGCAGTGACTCGACTCTTCGCGACGAGCAGTACTTC. This sequence encodes CASSDSTLRDEQYF.

The rearrangement uses TRBV10-2 and TRBJ2-7; D possibly corresponds to TRBD2 (5 bases). CDR3 length: 20 amino acids. Germline V gene sequence: CDR1 WSHSY, CDR2 SAAADI. The CDR3 DNA reads TGCGCGGTAACGGGGTCAGCGCCAGCAAATCAGTTGGGTCGGGTCTCGAAGCAGTACTTC. Translating gives CAVTGSAPANQLGRVSKQYF.

This clone appeared a single time. V is TRBV11-3 and J is TRBJ1-2; a possible D gene is TRBD1 (6 bases). The germline CDR1 and CDR2 sequences are SGHNT and YENEEA. The CDR3 is 17 residues long. Trimming removed 1 base at V and 4 bases at J, with 19 bases between. The CDR3 nucleotides are TGTGCCAGCAGCTTAGCAACGGGGGGCGCATCTGGCTATGGCTACACCTTC. As protein: CASSLATGGASGYGYTF.

The chain is built from TRBV11-2 and TRBJ2-5, with TRBD1 identical over 7 bases. CDR1 SGHAT and CDR2 FQNNGV come from the germline V gene. V shed 5 bases and J 3 bases; nucleotides not matched to a gene: 3. The CDR3 is 13 amino acids. The CDR3, as DNA: TGTGCCAGCAGCCGGGACAGAAAAGAGACCCAGTACTTC. Protein product: CASSRDRKETQYF.

The sample holds one count of this clone. In the same sample, other DNA sequences code for this CDR3. The J gene is TRBJ2-7, the V gene TRBV5-1; TRBD1 might be the D (6 bases). In germline, CDR1 is SGHRS, CDR2 YFSETQ. Trimming shortened V by 0 bases and J by 2 bases, and 9 bases separated the two germline ends. This CDR3 has 14 residues. The CDR3 is CASSLVPGAYEQYF. The DNA for the CDR3 is TGCGCCAGCAGCTTGGTTCCAGGGGCCTACGAGCAGTACTTC.

Comments on this clone: Compared with germline, one end of the junction differs, possibly owing to a read error. This chain links TRBV7-9 with TRBJ1-6; D uncertain. The CDR3 extends over 15 amino acids. CDR1 SEHNR and CDR2 FQNEAQ come from the germline V gene (reference sequence). The CDR3 loop reads CSSSLGGRTESPLHF. The DNA of the CDR3 is TGTTCCAGCAGCTTAGGAGGCAGAACTGAATCACCCCTCCACTTT.

The V and J genes are TRBV5-6 and TRBJ1-4; TRBD1 agrees at 7 bases. Losses at the gene ends were 0 bases for V and 8 bases for J; bases not matched to a gene: 7. Germline V CDR1 and CDR2: SGHDT, YYEEEE. The CDR3 consists of 15 residues. The CDR3 DNA follows: TGTGCCAGCAGCTTGGGACAGGGATTAATAGAAAAACTGTTTTTT. It yields the protein CASSLGQGLIEKLFF. The entire variable domain, with the rest obtained from reference TRBV5-6 and TRBJ1-4, is as follows: DAGVTQSPTHLIKTRGQQVTLRCSPKSGHDTVSWYQQALGQGPQFIFQYYEEEERQRGNFPDRFSGHQFPNYSSELNVNALLLGDSALYLCASSLGQGLIEKLFFGSGTQLSVL.

This clone was observed a few times. The gene calls are TRBV9 and TRBJ1-4; tentatively, D is TRBD1 (6 bases). Germline V gene data show CDR1 as SGDLS and CDR2 as YYNGEE. V was cut by 3 bases and J by 8 bases, with 17 bases left in between. This CDR3 has 15 residues. CDR3 sequence reads: CASSGTGTRGEKLFF. The CDR3 bases are TGTGCCAGCAGCGGAACAGGGACCCGGGGAGAAAAACTGTTTTTT.

The sample holds a few counts of this clone. This chain joins TRBV6-5 and TRBJ1-5, with D maybe TRBD1 (5 bases). The V and J ends lost 5 bases and 2 bases respectively, with 7 bases between them. The CDR3 is made up of 13 amino acids. CDR1 and CDR2 from the germline V gene are MNHEY and SVGAGI. The CDR3 loop reads CASSGGGNQPQHF. DNA for the CDR3: TGTGCCAGCAGTGGGGGGGGCAATCAGCCCCAGCATTTT.

The rearrangement links TRBV27 to TRBJ2-3; D gene uncertain. The germline gives CDR1 MNHEY, CDR2 SMNVEV (reference sequence). V was shortened by 6 bases and J by 0 bases, with 13 bases between the two germline ends. This CDR3 is 15 amino acids long. CDR3 in DNA: TGTGCCAGCAGCTCTATACCCACTAGCACAGATACGCAGTATTTT. This gives the protein CASSSIPTSTDTQYF.

The gene calls are TRBV9 and TRBJ2-2; weak D call: TRBD1 (5 bases). V was pared by 0 bases and J by 5 bases, with 11 bases between. CDR1 is SGDLS, CDR2 YYNGEE, per germline. This CDR3 is built from 15 residues. The CDR3 nucleotides are TGTGCCAGCAGCGTAGAGGGGCGTCGGACCGGGGAGCTGTTTTTT. This gives the protein CASSVEGRRTGELFF.

Comments on this clone: At one boundary the junction diverges from the germline segment, which might be a read error. The rearrangement links TRBV5-4 to TRBJ1-6; D might be TRBD1 (6 bases). This CDR3 is 17 amino acids long. Germline-derived CDR1 and CDR2 are SGHNT and YYREEE (reference sequence). The CDR3 spells CASSFSTLKRDNSPLHF. The CDR3 nucleotides read TGTGCCAGCAGCTTCTCGACCCTCAAACGGGACAATTCCCCCCTCCACTTT.

The chain uses TRBV23-1 and TRBJ2-4, with a weak D call TRBD1 (5 bases). TRBV23-1 is reported as an ORF; its role is uncertain. This CDR3 contains 15 residues. V lost 0 bases to trimming and J lost 5 bases, with 11 bases between them. The CDR3 loop is CASSQSRRDQNIQYF. CDR3 bases: TGCGCCAGCAGTCAATCCCGCAGGGATCAAAACATTCAGTACTTC.

The chain couples TRBV30 to TRBJ1-1; tentative D call: TRBD1 (6 bases). The CDR3 covers 13 residues. V was trimmed by 8 bases and J by 3 bases, leaving 16 bases between them. CDR1 is GTSNPN, CDR2 SVGIG, per germline (reference sequence). CDR3 in DNA: TGTGCCGGGGCACGGACAGTCGACACTGAAGCTTTCTTT. It translates to CAGARTVDTEAFF.

The chain combines TRBV15 with TRBJ2-1, with 12 bases that match TRBD2. Trimming cost V 2 bases and J 3 bases; bases outside gene matches: 8. In germline, CDR1 is LNHNV, CDR2 YYDKDF (reference sequence). The CDR3 contains 18 residues. The CDR3 DNA reads TGTGCCACCAGCAGATCCCCACCGGGACTAGCGGGCTACAATGAGCAGTTCTTC. Residues: CATSRSPPGLAGYNEQFF.

To note about this clone: In the same sample, other DNA sequences code for this CDR3. As DNA, the CDR3 is TGCGCCAGCACCCTACAAGAGACCCAGTACTTC. Translated, it gives CASTLQETQYF. J is TRBJ2-5 and V is TRBV5-1, with D hard to call. The germline gives CDR1 SGHRS, CDR2 YFSETQ. CDR3 length equals 11 residues. The V and J ends lost 6 bases and 2 bases respectively, with 5 bases between them.

The rearrangement joins TRBV6-6 to TRBJ2-5; 10 bases agree with TRBD2. The end of the DNA aligns better with TRBJ2-7, so the J call may be wrong. CDR1 and CDR2 from the germline V gene are MNHNY and SVGAGI (reference sequence). This CDR3 spans 16 amino acids. The CDR3 region has the DNA TGTGCCAGCACCACCACAAGGACTAGCGGAACCTACGAGCAGTACTTC. It codes for CASTTTRTSGTYEQYF.

V is TRBV6-5 and J is TRBJ1-5; D is perhaps TRBD1 (5 bases). The germline CDR1 and CDR2 sequences are MNHEY and SVGAGI. Deletions cut 5 bases from V and 6 bases from J, with 14 bases between. The CDR3 covers 14 residues. The CDR3 nucleotides are TGTGCCAGCAGTGAGAGGAGGGGAGGTCAGCCCCAGCATTTT. Its translation: CASSERRGGQPQHF.